This T cell receptor (beta chain) was recovered during a study of regulatory T cells in long-lasting Graves disease. Combining iRepertoire HTBI primers with Arm-PCR of CDR3 regions, the authors built TCR beta libraries. TCRdb ran MiXCR on the multiplex PCR reads and lists one entry per CDR3 protein. Of a few hundred thousand distinct CDR3 sequences listed, 20% to 30% are singletons. Findings and caveats of the study: For persistent Graves' patients, TCR diversity was lower than for newly diagnosed ones.

As concerns this clonotype: The antigen is not known.

Indicated time point: persistent/refractory GD, antithyroid drugs over 5 years with positive TRAb. Isolated PBMC RNA provided the starting material for the TCR library. Diagnosis followed American Thyroid Association guidelines for Graves' disease. The clonotype was recovered from a female donor with Graves disease. The specimen comprised peripheral blood mononuclear cells (PBMCs), sampled when the disease was refractory, from a patient treated with antithyroid drugs.

DNA for the CDR3: TGCGCCAGCAGCTCACTGGACGGGTCTCCAGCCAAAAACATTCAGTACTTC. Its translation: CASSSLDGSPAKNIQYF. The rearrangement uses TRBV5-1 and TRBJ2-4, with D uncertain. Germline V gene sequence: CDR1 SGHRS, CDR2 YFSETQ. V gave up 3 bases and J gave up 0 bases, with 16 bases separating them. The CDR3 length is 17 residues. The full variable domain, in which reference TRBV5-1 and TRBJ2-4 provide the parts outside the CDR3, is KAGVTQTPRYLIKTRGQQVTLSCSPISGHRSVSWYQQTPGQGLQFLFEYFSETQRNKGNFPGRFSGRQFSNSRSEMNVSTLELGDSALYLCASSSLDGSPAKNIQYFGAGTRLSVL.